This note documents a single T cell receptor (beta chain) sequence. Donors counted as nominally healthy when sampled, yet unrecorded immune exposures were likely. The sample belongs to a study of cytomegalovirus exposure and HLA in healthy donors. Amplification used 60 Vbeta primers and 13 Jbeta primers. The repertoire was sequenced with immunoSEQ multiplex PCR; TCRdb's copy has only in-frame clones and lacks some. In the table there are tens of thousands of clones, 65% to 70% of which are singletons. This clonotype was sampled from a male donor in good health and CMV-seropositive. The sample consisted of PBMCs.

The CDR3 nucleotides read TGTGCCAGCAGCCCATTTGGACAGGGAGTGAATGAGCAGTTCTTC. It specifies CASSPFGQGVNEQFF. J is TRBJ2-1 and V is TRBV5-5, with TRBD1 identical over 8 bases. The CDR3 is made up of 15 amino acids. The J segment lost 7 bases and the V segment lost 4 bases, leaving 10 bases of the junction unmatched. CDR1 is SGHKS, CDR2 YYEKEE, per germline (reference sequence).